This T cell receptor (beta chain) stems from a study of graft-versus-host responses after intestinal transplantation. TCRdb's copy holds only in-frame clones and misses some; the assay was immunoSEQ multiplex PCR. The top ten hold over 0.15% of the sample, which has about 130,000 clones, approximately 90% seen once. In the case of this clone: Its antigen is not known.

CDR1 and CDR2 from the germline V gene are SGHRS and YFSETQ. With V trimmed by 3 bases and J by 8 bases, 8 bases remained unmatched. The CDR3 contains 15 residues. J is TRBJ1-4 and V is TRBV5-1, with TRBD1 identical over 9 bases. This TCR came from a human donor who received an intestinal transplant. The sample consisted of unstimulated CD4+ T cells sorted from spleen or lymph node cells, taken before intestinal transplant. The CDR3 here is CASSYGTGSGEKLFF. CDR3 DNA sequence: TGCGCCAGCAGCTACGGGACAGGGTCAGGCGAAAAACTGTTTTTT.